Listed here are 26 T cell receptor beta chains from one sample, sequenced in a study of CD8+CD57+ T cells in acquired aplastic anemia (dated by TCRdb to between 2018 and 2020). TCRdb records Illumina HiSeq 2000 as the sequencer. Genomic DNA was used as template for profiling of TCR beta VDJ combinations and CDR3 sequences. TCRdb trimmed the raw reads at Q25, called clones with MiXCR and kept productive beta chains. Identical CDR3 protein sequences are pooled into one entry, listed with their most common genes and DNA. A total of about 190,000 distinct CDR3 sequences appear in this sample, less than 70% of them only once. In total, the top ten clones hold more than 15% of the sample. The sample was sorted CD4+, CD8+, or CD8+CD57+ T cells (not recorded which) from PBMCs. Receptors were obtained from a human donor in good health, serving as a control.

This clonotype came up many times. J is TRBJ1-6 and V is TRBV20-1; no reliable D call. Germline values: CDR1 DFQATT, CDR2 SNEGSKA (reference sequence). The CDR3 sequence is 15 residues long. The germline V and J ends were trimmed by 0 bases and 6 bases, with 12 bases remaining between them. The CDR3 bases are TGCAGTGCTAGAGATTTGACGGTGGGTAATTCACCCCTCCACTTT. This sequence encodes CSARDLTVGNSPLHF.

The rearrangement links TRBV2 to TRBJ2-7; TRBD1 matches 9 bases. Germline V gene sequence: CDR1 SNHLY, CDR2 FYNNEI. V lost 6 bases to trimming and J lost 5 bases; unmatched junction nucleotides: 11. The CDR3 spans 15 residues. The CDR3 loop is CASRILTGGGHEQYF. CDR3 DNA: TGTGCCAGCAGGATACTAACAGGGGGCGGCCACGAGCAGTACTTC. The full variable domain, with the rest looked up from reference TRBV2 and TRBJ2-7, is EPEVTQTPSHQVTQMGQEVILRCVPISNHLYFYWYRQILGQKVEFLVSFYNNEISEKSEIFDDQFSVERPDGSNFTLKIRSTKLEDSAMYFCASRILTGGGHEQYFGPGTRLTVT.

The chain links TRBV6-5 to TRBJ1-2; 9 bases agree with TRBD1. CDR1 MNHEY and CDR2 SVGAGI come from the germline V gene. CDR3 size: 15 residues. With V trimmed by 0 bases and J by 5 bases, 4 bases remained unmatched. The CDR3 nucleotides are TGTGCCAGCAGTTACTCGACTGGACAGGGGTATGGCTACACCTTC. Translated, it gives CASSYSTGQGYGYTF.

The chain uses TRBV7-2 and TRBJ2-7; TRBD1 agrees at 10 bases. This CDR3 spans 15 amino acids. CDR1 and CDR2 (germline): SGHTA, FQGNSA. Trimming cost V 3 bases and J 0 bases; bases outside gene matches: 2. The CDR3 bases are TGTGCCAGCAGCTTCGGGACAGGGGTCTCCTACGAGCAGTACTTC. Amino acid sequence: CASSFGTGVSYEQYF.

In the case of this clonotype: This may be a read error: a much more frequent sequence differs by one nucleotide. This chain joins TRBV4-2 and TRBJ2-7, with unresolved D. CDR3 length equals 13 residues. Germline values: CDR1 LGHNA, CDR2 YNFKEQ. The CDR3 reads CASSHGGVYGQYF. CDR3 DNA: TGTGCCAGCAGCCATGGTGGGGTCTACGGGCAGTACTTC.

V gene TRBV5-4 combines with J gene TRBJ1-1; 11 bases agree with TRBD1. Trimming at V came to 4 bases and at J to 3 bases, leaving 5 bases not matched to a gene. From germline, CDR1 is SGHNT and CDR2 YYREEE (reference sequence). The CDR3 is 15 amino acids. CDR3 coding DNA: TGTGCCAGCAGCACCCCGGGACAGGGGGACACTGAAGCTTTCTTT. This gives the protein CASSTPGQGDTEAFF. Variable domain in full (rest from reference TRBV5-4 and TRBJ1-1): ETGVTQSPTHLIKTRGQQVTLRCSSQSGHNTVSWYQQALGQGPQFIFQYYREEENGRGNFPPRFSGLQFPNYSSELNVNALELDDSALYLCASSTPGQGDTEAFFGQGTRLTVV.

This clonotype was found many times. This chain joins TRBV12-3 or TRBV12-4 and TRBJ2-5; D unclear. The CDR3 length is 12 residues. Trimming took 6 bases from V and 2 from J, leaving 7 bases between them. The CDR3 loop reads CASSSQQETQYF. The DNA of the CDR3 is TGTGCCAGCAGCTCACAGCAAGAGACCCAGTACTTC.

The table lists this clonotype with many counts. The chain is built from TRBV20-1 and TRBJ2-7; unclear D gene. Germline loops: CDR1 DFQATT, CDR2 SNEGSKA (reference sequence). V was cut by 1 base and J by 0 bases, with 19 bases left in between. This CDR3 contains 17 residues. CDR3 in amino acids: CSARGVSAFLHSYEQYF. The CDR3 DNA reads as TGCAGTGCTAGAGGGGTCTCAGCTTTCCTCCACTCCTACGAGCAGTACTTC.

Of note for this clonotype: A much larger clone is a single base away; this may be a read error. This chain joins TRBV28 and TRBJ1-1; D ambiguous. The CDR3 is 13 residues long. Germline CDR1 MDHEN, CDR2 SYDVKM. The CDR3 protein is CVSSPSPYLGVFF. The CDR3 DNA sequence: TGTGTCAGCAGTCCAAGCCCATATCTAGGAGTGTTCTTT. The variable domain in full, completed from reference TRBV28 and TRBJ1-1, reads DVKVTQSSRYLVKRTGEKVFLECVQDMDHENMFWYRQDPGLGLRLIYFSYDVKMKEKGDIPEGYSVSREKKERFSLILESASTNQTSMYLCVSSPSPYLGVFFGQGTRLTVV.

This rearrangement joins TRBV5-1 to TRBJ1-1, with 8 bases matching TRBD1. CDR1 is SGHRS and CDR2 is YFSETQ in the germline V gene. V lost 4 bases, J lost 5 bases, and 7 bases stayed unmatched. CDR3 length: 14 amino acids. The CDR3 DNA follows: TGCGCCAGCAGCCCTACGACAGGGGAGACTGAAGCTTTCTTT. As protein: CASSPTTGETEAFF.

This clonotype was seen a few times. Given a much more abundant clone one base away, this may be a read error. The chain has TRBV19 and TRBJ2-1; 8 bases agree with TRBD2. CDR1 is LNHDA, CDR2 SQIVND, per germline (reference sequence). The CDR3 has 18 amino acids. Unmatched junction bases numbered 13, after V lost 6 bases and J lost 0 bases. CDR3 amino acids: CASRPGLEGWSSYNEQFF. CDR3 nucleotides: TGTGCCAGTAGACCGGGACTAGAAGGATGGAGCTCCTACAATGAGCAGTTCTTC.

This clonotype was detected a few times. This chain joins TRBV6-6 and TRBJ1-5, with 7 bases aligning to TRBD1. The CDR3 length is 16 residues. After removal of 5 bases from V and 5 bases from J, the junction contained 12 bases not matched to a gene. Germline loops: CDR1 MNHNY, CDR2 SVGAGI (reference sequence). The DNA of the CDR3 is TGTGCCAGCAGTGCCCATACCGGGACAGAGGATCAGCCCCAGCATTTT. Its translation is CASSAHTGTEDQPQHF.

Concerning this clonotype: This is likely a read error, given that the CDR3 carries no conserved phenylalanine or tryptophan at its end. The DNA is omitted, as the CDR3 cannot be located on it reliably, and the CDR3 follows TCRdb's listing. CDR3 sequence: CASSRGLAG. This rearrangement joins TRBV7-3 to TRBJ2-7; the DNA was not compared with TRBD2, the D call given in the table. In germline, CDR1 is SGHTA, CDR2 FQGTGA. Both ends counted, the CDR3 spans 9 residues.

V is TRBV2 and J is TRBJ1-1; weak D call: TRBD1 (5 bases). V dropped 10 bases and J dropped 1 base, with 22 bases sitting between them. Germline V lookup: CDR1 SNHLY, CDR2 FYNNEI. CDR3 size: 16 residues. This chain's CDR3 is CATTRFRGIQNTEAFF. The CDR3 DNA reads TGTGCCACCACGCGCTTTCGGGGGATACAGAACACTGAAGCTTTCTTT.

V usage is TRBV7-8 and J usage is TRBJ2-3; TRBD2 matches at 11 bases. V lost 9 bases, J lost 0 bases, and 5 bases stayed unmatched. The CDR3 spans 15 residues. The germline gives CDR1 SGHVS, CDR2 FQNEAQ. The CDR3 is CASRSSGGSTDTQYF. In DNA form, the CDR3 reads TGTGCCAGTAGATCTAGCGGGGGGAGCACAGATACGCAGTATTTT.

This chain's CDR3 is CSVEGQGEAFF. The DNA for the CDR3 is TGCAGCGTAGAGGGACAGGGGGAAGCTTTCTTT. The chain combines TRBV29-1 with TRBJ1-1, with 10 bases lining up with TRBD1. Per germline, CDR1 SQVTM and CDR2 ANQGSEA. The ends lost 6 bases at V and 8 bases at J; junction bases unmatched: 3. CDR3 length equals 11 residues. The variable domain in full, with the rest retrieved from reference TRBV29-1 and TRBJ1-1, is SAVISQKPSRDICQRGTSLTIQCQVDSQVTMMFWYRQQPGQSLTLIATANQGSEATYESGFVIDKFPISRPNLTFSTLTVSNMSPEDSSIYLCSVEGQGEAFFGQGTRLTVV.

The chain joins TRBV10-3 to TRBJ1-2; 8 bases align to TRBD1. Trimming took 7 bases from V and 8 from J; bases not matched to a gene: 15. Germline V gives CDR1 ENHRY, CDR2 SYGVKD. The CDR3 covers 15 residues. The CDR3 reads CAITSNYGQGEGYTF. As DNA, the CDR3 is TGTGCCATCACCTCTAATTACGGACAGGGTGAAGGCTACACCTTC.

This clonotype was seen just once. V and J are TRBV5-1 and TRBJ1-2; no firm D call. V was pared by 0 bases and J by 3 bases, with 15 bases between. Germline CDR1 is SGHRS and CDR2 is YFSETQ. This CDR3 has 16 residues. CDR3 nucleotide sequence: TGCGCCAGCAGCTTGGCAATGCACGTCGGGGACTATGGCTACACCTTC. It codes for CASSLAMHVGDYGYTF.

There are many counts of this clonotype. The genes are TRBV9 and TRBJ1-4, with 8 bases lining up with TRBD1. Germline CDR1 is SGDLS and CDR2 is YYNGEE. CDR3 size: 15 residues. V lost 5 bases and J lost 4; bases outside the gene matches: 7. The CDR3 DNA sequence: TGTGCCAGCAGTGGTGGACAGGGAAGTAATGAAAAACTGTTTTTT. This sequence encodes CASSGGQGSNEKLFF.

The chain combines TRBV29-1 with TRBJ1-5; 10 positions match TRBD1. From germline, CDR1 is SQVTM and CDR2 ANQGSEA. With V trimmed by 6 bases and J by 4 bases, 3 bases remained unmatched. The CDR3 is made up of 13 amino acids. CDR3 DNA sequence: TGCAGCGTCGGGACAGGGGTAAATCAGCCCCAGCATTTT. The encoded protein is CSVGTGVNQPQHF.

This clonotype showed up many times. The chain recombines TRBV5-6 with TRBJ2-5, with 11 bases that match TRBD2. The germline CDR1 and CDR2 sequences are SGHDT and YYEEEE. V trimming: 3 bases; J trimming: 7 bases; junction bases outside the gene matches: 11. The CDR3 loop spans 16 amino acids. DNA for the CDR3: TGTGCCAGCAGCTCAGGGACTAGCGGACCAGCAGGGACCCAGTACTTC. Amino acids: CASSSGTSGPAGTQYF.

The chain employs TRBV10-3 and TRBJ2-2; D is undetermined. V was cut by 4 bases and J by 1 base, with 7 bases left in between. This CDR3 has 14 residues. The germline CDR1 and CDR2 sequences are ENHRY and SYGVKD. This CDR3 reads CAISAAENTGELFF. CDR3 DNA sequence: TGTGCCATCAGTGCCGCAGAGAACACCGGGGAGCTGTTTTTT.

Ten or more counts support this clonotype. The rearrangement joins TRBV7-8 to TRBJ2-3; the D gene is possibly TRBD1 (6 bases). V lost 5 bases to trimming and J lost 3 bases, with 9 bases between them. The CDR3 runs to 13 residues. Germline CDR1 SGHVS, CDR2 FQNEAQ. The CDR3 loop reads CASSKTGTDTQYF. The DNA of the CDR3 is TGTGCCAGCAGCAAAACAGGGACAGATACGCAGTATTTT.

This clonotype was counted ten times or more. The V call is TRBV7-9, the J call TRBJ2-3; perhaps TRBD1 as D (5 bases). V was clipped by 3 bases and J by 10 bases, with 8 bases between them. Looked up from germline, CDR1 is SEHNR and CDR2 is FQNEAQ (reference sequence). The CDR3 has 11 residues. CDR3 residues: CASSFRDAQYF. CDR3 bases: TGTGCCAGCAGCTTCAGGGATGCGCAGTATTTT.

This clonotype came up many times. This rearrangement joins TRBV6-4 to TRBJ1-1, with 7 bases matching TRBD1. With 6 bases clipped from V and 0 bases from J, the junction kept 7 bases outside the gene matches. The CDR3 covers 15 residues. CDR1 is MRHNA and CDR2 is SNTAGT in the germline V gene. CDR3 sequence reads: CASRGRGRMNTEAFF. The CDR3 region has the DNA TGTGCCAGCAGGGGTAGGGGGCGCATGAACACTGAAGCTTTCTTT.

This clonotype was picked up many times. This chain connects TRBV19 to TRBJ2-2, with 9 positions matching TRBD2. Germline assignment: CDR1 LNHDA and CDR2 SQIVND (reference sequence). Unmatched junction bases numbered 2, after V lost 5 bases and J lost 4 bases. This CDR3 has 14 amino acids. CDR3: CASSEAGGTGELFF. The DNA of the CDR3 is TGTGCCAGTAGTGAAGCGGGGGGCACCGGGGAGCTGTTTTTT.